Listed below are T cell receptor beta chains from one sample, sequenced in a study of blood T cell repertoires in COVID-19. Profiled with immunoSEQ multiplex PCR; TCRdb holds only in-frame clones, not every one. The profile shows about 240,000 clones, about 84% of them singletons. Sequencing was performed on peripheral blood. These TCRs come from a man at least 80 years old with acute or convalescent COVID-19. The CDR3 runs from the conserved cysteine through the conserved F or W. The D gene is left open where the match is weak. Only part of the rows carry a size: once, few, many, or a class if the clone is expanded.

J: TRBJ1-5; V: TRBV6-2/TRBV6-3; D: -; size: -; DNA: TGTGCCAGCAGTTACCTAGGGGGCAATCAGCCCCAGCATTTT; CDR3: CASSYLGGNQPQHF
J: TRBJ2-7; V: TRBV6-6; D: -; size: -; DNA: TGTGCCAGCAAAGTTTCAGAGGGAGTGAGGTCCTACGAGCAGTACTTC; CDR3: CASKVSEGVRSYEQYF
J: TRBJ2-1; V: TRBV28; D: TRBD1; size: -; DNA: TGTGCCAGCAGACCCGGGACAGGGGGGTACAATGAGCAGTTCTTC; CDR3: CASRPGTGGYNEQFF
J: TRBJ2-1; V: TRBV12-3/TRBV12-4; D: TRBD2; size: -; DNA: TGTGCCAGCAGTTTGGGAGGGGAGAATGAGCAGTTCTTC; CDR3: CASSLGGENEQFF
J: TRBJ1-1; V: TRBV3-1/TRBV3-2; D: TRBD1; size: -; DNA: TGTGCCAGCAGCCAAGCGACAGGGTTTCAGGCTTTCTTT; CDR3: CASSQATGFQAFF
J: TRBJ2-2; V: TRBV7-3; D: -; size: -; DNA: TGTGCCAGCGCTAAGGGGTTCGGGGGCACCGGGGAGCTGTTTTTT; CDR3: CASAKGFGGTGELFF
J: TRBJ2-7; V: TRBV5-8; D: -; size: -; DNA: TGTGCCAGCCAGGGGAGATCCTACGAGCAGTACTTC; CDR3: CASQGRSYEQYF
J: TRBJ2-1; V: TRBV15; D: TRBD2; size: -; DNA: TGTGCCACCAGCAGAGTATATCAGGGCGGGAGCTCCTACAATGAGCAGTTCTTC; CDR3: CATSRVYQGGSSYNEQFF
J: TRBJ1-6; V: TRBV5-6; D: -; size: -; DNA: TGTGCCAGCAGCTTGGGATGGACGGGGAGCAATTCACCCCTCCACTTT; CDR3: CASSLGWTGSNSPLHF
J: TRBJ2-6; V: TRBV7-3; D: -; size: -; DNA: TGTGCCAGCAGCTTTCTGTCAGGCAGCCTCTCTGGGGCCAACGTCCTGACTTTC; CDR3: CASSFLSGSLSGANVLTF
J: TRBJ2-1; V: TRBV11-1; D: TRBD2; size: -; DNA: TGTGCCAGCAGCTTAGAGCGGGAGTCCAATGAGCAGTTCTTC; CDR3: CASSLERESNEQFF
J: TRBJ1-2; V: TRBV23-1; D: TRBD1; size: once; DNA: TGCGCCAGTAGACCGGGACAGGGTGGAGGCTACACCTTC; CDR3: CASRPGQGGGYTF
J: TRBJ1-6; V: TRBV6-5; D: TRBD1; size: few; DNA: TGTGCCAGCAGTTACTCGAGAGGGTCAGGGGGAACACCCCTCCACTTT; CDR3: CASSYSRGSGGTPLHF
J: TRBJ1-6; V: TRBV27; D: -; size: -; DNA: TGTGCCAGCAGTTTACACTATAATTCACCCCTCCACTTT; CDR3: CASSLHYNSPLHF
J: TRBJ1-1; V: TRBV12-3/TRBV12-4; D: -; size: -; DNA: TGTGCCAGCAGTCTTACAGCCGGTGAAGCTTTCTTT; CDR3: CASSLTAGEAFF
J: TRBJ1-1; V: TRBV3-1/TRBV3-2; D: TRBD1; size: once; DNA: TGTGCCAGCAGCCAAGATTGGGACAGGTCCAACACTGAAGCTTTCTTT; CDR3: CASSQDWDRSNTEAFF
J: TRBJ1-2; V: TRBV12-3/TRBV12-4; D: -; size: -; DNA: TGTGCCAGCAGTTTAGGCACAAACTATGGCTACACCTTC; CDR3: CASSLGTNYGYTF
J: TRBJ2-7; V: TRBV10-3; D: -; size: -; DNA: TGTGCCATCAGTGACTTTATGGGGGGATACGAGCAGTACTTC; CDR3: CAISDFMGGYEQYF
J: TRBJ1-6; V: TRBV7-9; D: TRBD1; size: once; DNA: TGTGCCAGCAGACAGGGGAACTATAATTCACCCCTCCACTTT; CDR3: CASRQGNYNSPLHF
J: TRBJ2-3; V: TRBV2; D: TRBD2; size: -; DNA: TGTGCCAGCACTCGGACTAGCGGTTACACAGATACGCAGTATTTT; CDR3: CASTRTSGYTDTQYF
J: TRBJ1-4; V: TRBV28; D: TRBD1; size: -; DNA: TGTGCCAGCAGCCTCTACAGGGGTCGGGAAAAACTGTTTTTT; CDR3: CASSLYRGREKLFF
J: TRBJ2-3; V: TRBV24-1; D: TRBD2; size: -; DNA: TGTGCCACCAGTGACCGACGGGGGGGGACCACAGATACGCAGTATTTT; CDR3: CATSDRRGGTTDTQYF